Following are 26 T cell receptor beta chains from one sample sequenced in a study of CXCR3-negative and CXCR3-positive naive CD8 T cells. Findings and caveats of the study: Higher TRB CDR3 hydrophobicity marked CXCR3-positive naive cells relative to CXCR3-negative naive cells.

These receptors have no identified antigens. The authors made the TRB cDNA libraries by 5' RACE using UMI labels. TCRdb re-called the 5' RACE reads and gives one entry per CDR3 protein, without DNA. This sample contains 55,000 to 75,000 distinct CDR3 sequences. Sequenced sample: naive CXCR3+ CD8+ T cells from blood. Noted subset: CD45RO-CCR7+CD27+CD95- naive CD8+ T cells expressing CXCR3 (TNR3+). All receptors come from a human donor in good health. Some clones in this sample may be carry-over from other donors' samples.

The CDR3 reads CATSRETMGTGAYEQYF. The chain is built from TRBV15 and TRBJ2-7; the TCRdb call, TRBD1, lacks DNA for checking. The CDR3 runs to 17 residues. Germline CDR1 is LNHNV and CDR2 is YYDKDF (reference sequence).

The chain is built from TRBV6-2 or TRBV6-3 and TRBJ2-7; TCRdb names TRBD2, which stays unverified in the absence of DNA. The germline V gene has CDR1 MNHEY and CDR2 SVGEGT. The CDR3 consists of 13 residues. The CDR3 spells CASSWTSGYEQYF.

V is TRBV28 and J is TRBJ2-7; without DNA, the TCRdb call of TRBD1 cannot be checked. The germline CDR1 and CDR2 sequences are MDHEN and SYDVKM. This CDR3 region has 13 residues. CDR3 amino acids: CATKDRDSYEQYF.

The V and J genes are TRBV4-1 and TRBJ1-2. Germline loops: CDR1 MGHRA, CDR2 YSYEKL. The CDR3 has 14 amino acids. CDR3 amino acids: CASSQEWGEGGYTF.

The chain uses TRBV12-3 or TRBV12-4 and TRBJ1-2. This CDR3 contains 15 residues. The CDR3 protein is CASSLSPGLNYGYTF.

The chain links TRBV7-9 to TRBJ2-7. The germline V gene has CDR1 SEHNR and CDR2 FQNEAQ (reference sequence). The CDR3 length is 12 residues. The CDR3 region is CASSSSSYEQYF.

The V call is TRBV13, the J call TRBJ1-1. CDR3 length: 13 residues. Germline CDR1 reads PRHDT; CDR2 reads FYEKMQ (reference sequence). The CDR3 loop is CASSSNQRSEAFF.

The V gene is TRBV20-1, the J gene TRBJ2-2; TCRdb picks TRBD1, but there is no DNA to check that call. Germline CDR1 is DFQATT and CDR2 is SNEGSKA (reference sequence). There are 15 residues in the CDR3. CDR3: CSARLPGQGAGELFF.

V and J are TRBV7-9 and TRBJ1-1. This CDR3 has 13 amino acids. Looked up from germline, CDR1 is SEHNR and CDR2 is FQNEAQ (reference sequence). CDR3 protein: CASSLGANTEAFF.

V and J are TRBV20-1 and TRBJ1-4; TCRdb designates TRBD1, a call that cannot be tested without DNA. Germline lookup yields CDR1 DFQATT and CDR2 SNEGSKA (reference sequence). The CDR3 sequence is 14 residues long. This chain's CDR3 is CSARAPARNEKLFF.

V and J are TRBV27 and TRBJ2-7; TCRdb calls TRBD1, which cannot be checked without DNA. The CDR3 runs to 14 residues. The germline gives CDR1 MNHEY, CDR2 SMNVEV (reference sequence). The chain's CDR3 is CASSFGTSTYEQYF.

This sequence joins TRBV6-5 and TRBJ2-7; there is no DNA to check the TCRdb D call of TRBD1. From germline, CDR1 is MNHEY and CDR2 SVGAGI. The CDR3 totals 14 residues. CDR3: CASSYSGGGYEQYF.

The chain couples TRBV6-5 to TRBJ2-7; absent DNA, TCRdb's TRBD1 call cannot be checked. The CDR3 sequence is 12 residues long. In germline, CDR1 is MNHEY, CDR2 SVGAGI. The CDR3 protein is CASRDREYEQYF.

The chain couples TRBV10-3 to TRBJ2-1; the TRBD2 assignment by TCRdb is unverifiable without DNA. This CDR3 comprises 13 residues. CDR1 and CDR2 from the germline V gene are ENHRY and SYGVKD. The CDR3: CAIEASRYNEQFF.

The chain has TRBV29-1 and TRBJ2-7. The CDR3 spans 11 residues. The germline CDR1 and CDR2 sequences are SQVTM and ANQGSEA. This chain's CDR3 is CSVEETQGQYF.

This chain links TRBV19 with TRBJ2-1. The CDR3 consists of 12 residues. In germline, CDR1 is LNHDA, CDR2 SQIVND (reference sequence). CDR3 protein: CASSIGYNEQFF.

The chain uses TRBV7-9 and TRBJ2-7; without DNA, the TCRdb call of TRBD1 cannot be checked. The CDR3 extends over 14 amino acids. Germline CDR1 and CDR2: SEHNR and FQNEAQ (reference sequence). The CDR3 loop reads CASSSRQVPDEQYF.

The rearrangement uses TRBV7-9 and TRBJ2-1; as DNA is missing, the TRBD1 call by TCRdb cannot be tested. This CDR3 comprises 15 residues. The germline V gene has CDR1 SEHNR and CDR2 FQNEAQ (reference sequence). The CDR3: CASSLVQGTYNEQFF.

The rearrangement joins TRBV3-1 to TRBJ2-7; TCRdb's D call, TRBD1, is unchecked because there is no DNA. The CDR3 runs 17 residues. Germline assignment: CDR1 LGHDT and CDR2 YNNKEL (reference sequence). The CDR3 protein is CASSQDGNRAFLNEQYF.

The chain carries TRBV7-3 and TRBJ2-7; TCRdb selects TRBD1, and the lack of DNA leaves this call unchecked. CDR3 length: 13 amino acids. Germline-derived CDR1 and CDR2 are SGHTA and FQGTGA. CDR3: CASSPTGGSEQYF.

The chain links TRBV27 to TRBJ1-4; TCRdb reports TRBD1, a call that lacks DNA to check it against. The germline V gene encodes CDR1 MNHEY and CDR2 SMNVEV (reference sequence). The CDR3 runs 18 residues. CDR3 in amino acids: CASSPPGTGGADQEKLFF.

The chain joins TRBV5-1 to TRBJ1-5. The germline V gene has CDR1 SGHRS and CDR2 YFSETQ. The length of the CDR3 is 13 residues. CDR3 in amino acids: CASSLGADQPQHF.

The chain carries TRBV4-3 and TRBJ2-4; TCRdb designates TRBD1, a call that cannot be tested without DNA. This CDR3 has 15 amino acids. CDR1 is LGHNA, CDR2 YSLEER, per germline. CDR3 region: CASSPSQGVSDIQYF.

The CDR3 loop reads CASSLARTGSAKNIQYF. The rearrangement links TRBV7-7 to TRBJ2-4; checking the TCRdb D call of TRBD1 is not possible without DNA. This CDR3 has 17 amino acids. Germline CDR1 and CDR2: SSHAT and FNYEAQ (reference sequence).

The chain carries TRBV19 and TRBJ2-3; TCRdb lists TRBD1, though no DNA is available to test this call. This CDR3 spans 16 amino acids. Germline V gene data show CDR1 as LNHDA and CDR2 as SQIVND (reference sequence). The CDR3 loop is CASSITTGQGADTQYF.

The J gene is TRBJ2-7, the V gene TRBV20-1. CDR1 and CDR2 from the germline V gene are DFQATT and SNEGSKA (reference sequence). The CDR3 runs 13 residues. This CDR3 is CSATPRSSYEQYF.